This T cell receptor (beta chain) was captured by sequencing in a study of CD8 T cells in ankylosing spondylitis. Germline values: CDR1 SGHAT, CDR2 FQDESV (reference sequence). V shed 4 bases, J shed 2 bases, and the junction held 14 bases outside the gene matches. The length of the CDR3 is 18 residues. MiXCR was run by TCRdb on the 5' RACE reads, yielding one entry per CDR3 protein. Of 300,000 to 400,000 distinct CDR3 sequences in the sample, around 10% were seen once. Whole-study findings and limits: Disease-linked clones were found to be CD8+ and relatively rare in peripheral blood.

This clonotype was seen more than once but under ten times. Its antigen remains unidentified. Sequenced input: blood, either unsorted or a sorted T cell fraction (not recorded which). The sequence came from a female donor with ankylosing spondylitis or in good health (not recorded which). V usage is TRBV11-1 and J usage is TRBJ2-3, with 8 nucleotides matching TRBD2. This CDR3 is CASSSRLARGGDTDTQYF. DNA of the CDR3: TGTGCCAGCAGCTCCCGACTCGCCCGGGGGGGAGACACAGATACGCAGTATTTT.